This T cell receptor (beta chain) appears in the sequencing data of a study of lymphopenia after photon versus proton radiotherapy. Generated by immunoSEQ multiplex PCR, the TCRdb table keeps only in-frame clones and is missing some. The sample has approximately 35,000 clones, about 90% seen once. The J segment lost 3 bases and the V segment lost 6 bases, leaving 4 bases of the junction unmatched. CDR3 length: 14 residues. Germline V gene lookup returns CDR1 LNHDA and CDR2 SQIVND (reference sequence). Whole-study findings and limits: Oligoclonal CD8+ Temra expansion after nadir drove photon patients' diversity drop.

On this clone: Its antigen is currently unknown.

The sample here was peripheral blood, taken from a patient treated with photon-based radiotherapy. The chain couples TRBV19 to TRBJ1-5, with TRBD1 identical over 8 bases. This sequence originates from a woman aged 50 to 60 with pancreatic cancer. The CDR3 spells CASRDRVANQPQHF. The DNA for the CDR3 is TGTGCCAGTAGGGACAGGGTCGCCAATCAGCCCCAGCATTTT.